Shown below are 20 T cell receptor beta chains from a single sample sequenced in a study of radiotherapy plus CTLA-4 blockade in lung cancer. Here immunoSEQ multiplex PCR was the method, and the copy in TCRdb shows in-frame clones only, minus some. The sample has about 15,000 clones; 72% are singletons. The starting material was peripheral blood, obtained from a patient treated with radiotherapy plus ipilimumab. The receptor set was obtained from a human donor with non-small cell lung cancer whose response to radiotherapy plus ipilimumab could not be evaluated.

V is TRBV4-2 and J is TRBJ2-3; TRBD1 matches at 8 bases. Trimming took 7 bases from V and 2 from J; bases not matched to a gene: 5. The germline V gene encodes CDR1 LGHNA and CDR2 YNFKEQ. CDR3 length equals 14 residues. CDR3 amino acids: CASKPGQDTDTQYF. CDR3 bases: TGTGCCAGCAAGCCGGGACAGGACACAGATACGCAGTATTTT.

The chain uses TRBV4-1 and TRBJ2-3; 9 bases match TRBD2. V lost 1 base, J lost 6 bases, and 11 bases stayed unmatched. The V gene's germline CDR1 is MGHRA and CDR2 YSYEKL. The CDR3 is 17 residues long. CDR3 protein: CASSQAQFVAGEDTQYF. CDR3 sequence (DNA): TGCGCCAGCAGCCAAGCCCAGTTTGTAGCGGGGGAGGATACGCAGTATTTT.

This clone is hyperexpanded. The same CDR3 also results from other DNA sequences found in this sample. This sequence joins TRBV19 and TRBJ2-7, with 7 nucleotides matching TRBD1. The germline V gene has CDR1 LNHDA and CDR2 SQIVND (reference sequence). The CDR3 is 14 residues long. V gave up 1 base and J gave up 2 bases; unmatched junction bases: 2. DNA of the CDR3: TGTGCCAGTAGTATAGGGACAGGAACCTACGAGCAGTACTTC. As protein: CASSIGTGTYEQYF.

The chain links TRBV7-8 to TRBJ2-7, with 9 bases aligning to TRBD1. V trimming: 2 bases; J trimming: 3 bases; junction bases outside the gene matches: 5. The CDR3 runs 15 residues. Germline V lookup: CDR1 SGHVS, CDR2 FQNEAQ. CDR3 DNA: TGTGCCAGCAGCTTACTGGGACAGGGACTCTACGAGCAGTACGTC. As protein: CASSLLGQGLYEQYV.

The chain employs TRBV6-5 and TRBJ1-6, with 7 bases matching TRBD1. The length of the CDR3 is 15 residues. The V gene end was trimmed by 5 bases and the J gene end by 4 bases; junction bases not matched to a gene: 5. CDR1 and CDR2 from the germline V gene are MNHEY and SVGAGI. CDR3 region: CASSPGQVYNSPLHF. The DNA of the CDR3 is TGTGCCAGCAGTCCTGGACAGGTGTATAATTCACCCCTCCACTTT.

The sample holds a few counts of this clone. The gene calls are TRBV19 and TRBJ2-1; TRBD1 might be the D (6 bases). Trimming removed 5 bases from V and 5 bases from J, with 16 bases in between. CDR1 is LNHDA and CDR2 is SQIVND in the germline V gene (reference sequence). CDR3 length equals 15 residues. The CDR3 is CASSSQTGTNNEQFF. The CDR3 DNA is TGTGCCAGTAGTTCCCAGACAGGAACTAACAATGAGCAGTTCTTC.

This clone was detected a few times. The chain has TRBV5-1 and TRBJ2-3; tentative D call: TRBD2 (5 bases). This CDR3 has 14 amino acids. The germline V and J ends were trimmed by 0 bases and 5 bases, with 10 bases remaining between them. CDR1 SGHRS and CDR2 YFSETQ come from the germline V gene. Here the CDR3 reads CASSLGTAGDTQYF. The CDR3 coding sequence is TGCGCCAGCAGCTTGGGGACGGCGGGAGATACGCAGTATTTT.

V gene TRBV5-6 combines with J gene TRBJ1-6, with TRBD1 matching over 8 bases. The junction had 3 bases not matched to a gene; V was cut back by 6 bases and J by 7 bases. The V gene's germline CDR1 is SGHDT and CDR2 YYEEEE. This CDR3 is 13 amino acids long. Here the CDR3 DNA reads TGTGCCAGCATCAGACAGGGGAATTCACCCCTCCACTTT. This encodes CASIRQGNSPLHF.

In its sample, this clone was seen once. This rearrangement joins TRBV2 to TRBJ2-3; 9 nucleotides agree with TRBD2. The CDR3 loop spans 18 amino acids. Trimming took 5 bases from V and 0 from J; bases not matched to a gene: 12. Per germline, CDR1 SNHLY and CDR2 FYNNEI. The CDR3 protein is CASSTSLSGGFSTDTQYF. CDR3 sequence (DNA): TGTGCCAGCAGTACCTCTCTTAGCGGGGGATTTAGCACAGATACGCAGTATTTT.

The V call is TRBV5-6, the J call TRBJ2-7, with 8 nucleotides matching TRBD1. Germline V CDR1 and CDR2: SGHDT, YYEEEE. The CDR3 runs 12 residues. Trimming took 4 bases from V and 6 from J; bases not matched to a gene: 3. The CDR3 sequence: CASSRTGSEQYV. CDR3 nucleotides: TGTGCCAGCAGCCGGACAGGGTCCGAGCAGTACGTC.

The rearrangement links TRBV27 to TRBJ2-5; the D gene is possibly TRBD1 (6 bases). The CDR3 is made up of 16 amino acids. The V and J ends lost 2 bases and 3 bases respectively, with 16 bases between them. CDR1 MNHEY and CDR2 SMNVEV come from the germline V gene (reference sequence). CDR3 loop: CASSLSLRGIEETQYF. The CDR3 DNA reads TGTGCCAGCAGTTTAAGTCTAAGGGGGATAGAAGAGACCCAGTACTTC.

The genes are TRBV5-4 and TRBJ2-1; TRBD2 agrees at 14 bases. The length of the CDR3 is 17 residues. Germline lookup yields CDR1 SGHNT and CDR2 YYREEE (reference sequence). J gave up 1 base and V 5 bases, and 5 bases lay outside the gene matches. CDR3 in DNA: TGTGCCAGCAGAAAGGGACTAGCGGGGGTATCCTACAATGAGCAGTTCTTC. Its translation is CASRKGLAGVSYNEQFF.

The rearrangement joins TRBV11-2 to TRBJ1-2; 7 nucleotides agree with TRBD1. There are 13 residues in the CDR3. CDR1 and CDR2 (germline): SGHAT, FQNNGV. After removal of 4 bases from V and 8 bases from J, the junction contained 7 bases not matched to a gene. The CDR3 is CASSYDRDGGYTF. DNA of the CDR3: TGTGCCAGCAGCTACGACAGGGACGGCGGCTACACCTTC.

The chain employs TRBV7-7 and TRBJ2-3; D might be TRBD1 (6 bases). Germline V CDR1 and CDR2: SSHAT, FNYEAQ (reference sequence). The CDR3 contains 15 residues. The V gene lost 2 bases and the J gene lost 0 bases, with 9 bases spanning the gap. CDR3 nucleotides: TGTGCCAGCAGCTTAACGGACAGTAGCACAGATACGCAGTATTTT. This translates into CASSLTDSSTDTQYF.

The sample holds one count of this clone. CDR3 in DNA: TGTGCCAGCAGTGAGATGACAGGGCCCCAAGAGACCCAGTACTTC. Encoded protein: CASSEMTGPQETQYF. V usage is TRBV2 and J usage is TRBJ2-5, with 7 bases that match TRBD1. V lost 3 bases and J lost 1; bases outside the gene matches: 5. This CDR3 has 15 amino acids. From germline, CDR1 is SNHLY and CDR2 FYNNEI.

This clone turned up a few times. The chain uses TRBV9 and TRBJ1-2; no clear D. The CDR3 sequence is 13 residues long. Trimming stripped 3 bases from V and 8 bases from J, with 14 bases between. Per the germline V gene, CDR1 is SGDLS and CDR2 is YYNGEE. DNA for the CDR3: TGTGCCAGCAGCGAGCCTCAGGTTTCCGGCTACACCTTC. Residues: CASSEPQVSGYTF.

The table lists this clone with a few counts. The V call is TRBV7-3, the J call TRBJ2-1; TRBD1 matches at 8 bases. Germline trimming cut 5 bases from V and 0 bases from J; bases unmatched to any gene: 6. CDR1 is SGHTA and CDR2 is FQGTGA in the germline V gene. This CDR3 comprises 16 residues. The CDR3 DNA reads TGTGCCAGCAGCACCACAGGGGGGTCCTCCTACAATGAGCAGTTCTTC. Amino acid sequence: CASSTTGGSSYNEQFF.

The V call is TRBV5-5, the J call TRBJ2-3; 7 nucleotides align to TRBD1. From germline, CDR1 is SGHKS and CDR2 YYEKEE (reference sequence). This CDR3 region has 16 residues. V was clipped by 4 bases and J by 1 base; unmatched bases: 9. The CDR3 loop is CASSPLTGPGTDTQYF. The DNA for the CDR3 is TGTGCCAGCAGCCCCCTGACAGGGCCGGGCACAGATACGCAGTATTTT.

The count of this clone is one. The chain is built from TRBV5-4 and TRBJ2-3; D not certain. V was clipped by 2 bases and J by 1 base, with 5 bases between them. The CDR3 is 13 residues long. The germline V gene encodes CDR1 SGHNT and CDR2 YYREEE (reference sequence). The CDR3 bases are TGTGCCAGCAGCTTATCCGGCACAGATACGCAGTATTTT. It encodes CASSLSGTDTQYF.

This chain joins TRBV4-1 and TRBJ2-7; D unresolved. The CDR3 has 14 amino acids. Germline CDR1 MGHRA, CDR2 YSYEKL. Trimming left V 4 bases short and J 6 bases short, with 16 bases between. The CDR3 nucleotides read TGCGCCAGCAGCCCCTTGCAGGCCGAGAGCGAGCAGTACTTC. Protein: CASSPLQAESEQYF.